Sequencing of this T cell receptor (beta chain) was carried out in a study of PD-1 blockade in classical Hodgkin lymphoma. Broader study findings: The origin of the repertoire differences remains undefined, with disease activity or prior therapy as possible causes. Significant TCR diversity gains by C4D1 occurred in CD4+ but not CD8+ cells.

Clones were read by immunoSEQ multiplex PCR, and TCRdb kept only the in-frame ones, dropping some. The profile covers tens of thousands of clones, with about four fifths appearing a single time and about a sixth taken by the ten largest. Trimming pared 5 bases from V and 3 bases from J, leaving 20 bases between. The germline V gene has CDR1 SNHLY and CDR2 FYNNEI. The CDR3 is 16 residues long. Points on this clone: Its matching antigen is unknown.

No patient escaped relapse after autologous stem cell transplantation, and brentuximab vedotin exposure varied. The receptor comes from a human donor with classical Hodgkin lymphoma. Sample: peripheral blood mononuclear cells (PBMCs), taken before the second cycle of nivolumab. The chain carries TRBV2 and TRBJ2-7, with D hard to call. CDR3 nucleotides: TGTGCCAGCAGTCGTGACACTTTTAGAATTCACTACGAGCAGTACGTC. It codes for CASSRDTFRIHYEQYV.